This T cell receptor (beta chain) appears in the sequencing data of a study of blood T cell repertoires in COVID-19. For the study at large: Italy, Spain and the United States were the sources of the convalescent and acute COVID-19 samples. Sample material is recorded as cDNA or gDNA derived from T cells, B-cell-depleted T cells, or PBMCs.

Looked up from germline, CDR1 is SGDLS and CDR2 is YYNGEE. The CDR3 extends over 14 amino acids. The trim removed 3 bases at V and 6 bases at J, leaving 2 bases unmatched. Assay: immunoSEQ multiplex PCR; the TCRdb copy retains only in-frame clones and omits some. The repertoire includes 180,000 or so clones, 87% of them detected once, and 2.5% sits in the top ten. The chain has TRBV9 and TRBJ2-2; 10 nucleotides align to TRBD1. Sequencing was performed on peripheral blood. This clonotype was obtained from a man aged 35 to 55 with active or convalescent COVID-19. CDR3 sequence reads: CASSAGTGAGELFF. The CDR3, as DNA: TGTGCCAGCAGCGCCGGGACAGGGGCCGGGGAGCTGTTTTTT.